This TCR beta chain emerged from a study of blood T cells in healthy people across ages. The sample, about 10 milliliters of peripheral blood, was drawn from each donor. Together with a sample-barcoded 5' primer, a J-beta primer mix was included in a second PCR lasting roughly 6 to 12 cycles. TCRdb reprocessed the 5' RACE reads via MiXCR and lists one record per CDR3 protein. This sample has 1.5 million to 1.9 million distinct CDR3 sequences; 40% to 45% occur once, and the top ten carry approximately 4%. This sequence was found in a woman between 18 and 30 years old in good health. The sequenced sample consisted of blood.

The CDR3, as DNA: TGTGCCAGCAGCCGGTCGGGTGGCTATGGCTACACCTTC. Translated, it gives CASSRSGGYGYTF. This chain joins TRBV7-9 and TRBJ1-2, with D unresolved. CDR3 length: 13 amino acids. Trimming took off 5 bases at V and 4 bases at J, with 11 bases between the two ends. From germline, CDR1 is SEHNR and CDR2 FQNEAQ (reference sequence).